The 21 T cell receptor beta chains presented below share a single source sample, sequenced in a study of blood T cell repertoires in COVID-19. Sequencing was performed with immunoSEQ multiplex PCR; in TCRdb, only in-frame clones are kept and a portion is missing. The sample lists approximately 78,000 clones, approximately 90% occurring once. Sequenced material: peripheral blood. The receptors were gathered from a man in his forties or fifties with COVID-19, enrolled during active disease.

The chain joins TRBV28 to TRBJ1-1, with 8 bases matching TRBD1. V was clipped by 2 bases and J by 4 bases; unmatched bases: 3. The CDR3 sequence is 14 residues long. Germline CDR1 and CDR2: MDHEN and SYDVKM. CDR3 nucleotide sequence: TGTGCCAGCAGTTTAGGAACAGGGGGCACTGAAGCTTTCTTT. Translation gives CASSLGTGGTEAFF.

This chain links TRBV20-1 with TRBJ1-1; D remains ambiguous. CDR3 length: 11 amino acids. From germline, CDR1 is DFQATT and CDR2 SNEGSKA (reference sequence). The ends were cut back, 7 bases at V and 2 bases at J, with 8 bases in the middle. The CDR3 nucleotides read TGCAGTGGGTCCACAAACACTGAAGCTTTCTTT. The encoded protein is CSGSTNTEAFF.

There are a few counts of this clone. This chain's CDR3 is CASSEGGGNQPQHF. The CDR3, as DNA: TGTGCCAGTAGTGAGGGAGGAGGCAATCAGCCCCAGCATTTT. The chain has TRBV19 and TRBJ1-5; no reliable D call. The CDR3 totals 14 residues. Deletions cut 5 bases from V and 2 bases from J, with 10 bases between. The germline V gene has CDR1 LNHDA and CDR2 SQIVND (reference sequence).

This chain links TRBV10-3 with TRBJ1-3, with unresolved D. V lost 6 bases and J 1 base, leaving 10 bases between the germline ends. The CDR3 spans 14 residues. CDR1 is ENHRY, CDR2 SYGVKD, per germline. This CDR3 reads CAIRDEGSGNTIYF. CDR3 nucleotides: TGTGCCATCAGGGACGAGGGTTCTGGAAACACCATATATTTT.

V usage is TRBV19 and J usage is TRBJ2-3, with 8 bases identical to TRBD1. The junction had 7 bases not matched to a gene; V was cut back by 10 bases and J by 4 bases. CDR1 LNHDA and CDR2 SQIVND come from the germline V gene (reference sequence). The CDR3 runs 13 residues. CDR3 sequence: CATQGASADTQYF. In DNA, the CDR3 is TGTGCCACCCAGGGGGCGAGCGCAGATACGCAGTATTTT.

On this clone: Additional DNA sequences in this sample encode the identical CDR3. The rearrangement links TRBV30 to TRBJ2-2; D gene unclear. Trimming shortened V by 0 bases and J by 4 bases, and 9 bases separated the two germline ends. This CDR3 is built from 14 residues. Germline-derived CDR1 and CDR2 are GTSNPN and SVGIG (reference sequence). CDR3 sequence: CAWSVTVFTGELFF. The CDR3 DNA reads TGTGCCTGGAGTGTAACGGTTTTCACCGGGGAGCTGTTTTTT.

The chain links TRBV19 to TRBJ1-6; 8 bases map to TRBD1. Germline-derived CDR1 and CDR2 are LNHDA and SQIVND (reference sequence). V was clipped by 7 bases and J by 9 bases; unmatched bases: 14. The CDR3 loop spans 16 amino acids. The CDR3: CASTAIGQGLRSPLHF. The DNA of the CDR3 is TGTGCCAGTACCGCCATAGGACAGGGATTGCGTTCACCCCTCCACTTT.

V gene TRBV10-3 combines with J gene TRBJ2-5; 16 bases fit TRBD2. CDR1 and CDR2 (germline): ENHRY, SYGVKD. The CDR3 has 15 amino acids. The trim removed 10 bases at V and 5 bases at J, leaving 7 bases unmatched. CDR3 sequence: CATSGTSGRAETQYF. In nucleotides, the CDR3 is TGTGCCACCTCCGGGACTAGCGGGAGGGCCGAGACCCAGTACTTC.

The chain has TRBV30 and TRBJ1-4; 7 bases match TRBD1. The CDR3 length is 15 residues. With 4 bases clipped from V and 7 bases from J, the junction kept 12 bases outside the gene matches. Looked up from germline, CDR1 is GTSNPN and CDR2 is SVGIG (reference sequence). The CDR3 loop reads CAWTPVHRGGEKLFF. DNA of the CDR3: TGTGCCTGGACCCCGGTTCACAGGGGTGGTGAAAAACTGTTTTTT.

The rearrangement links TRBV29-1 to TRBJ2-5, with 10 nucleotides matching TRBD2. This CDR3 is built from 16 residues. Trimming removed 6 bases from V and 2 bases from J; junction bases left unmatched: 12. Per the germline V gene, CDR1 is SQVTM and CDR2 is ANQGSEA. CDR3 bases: TGCAGCGTAAGACTAGCGGGTGTGACAACGCAAGAGACCCAGTACTTC. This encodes CSVRLAGVTTQETQYF. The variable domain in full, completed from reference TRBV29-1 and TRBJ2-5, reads SAVISQKPSRDICQRGTSLTIQCQVDSQVTMMFWYRQQPGQSLTLIATANQGSEATYESGFVIDKFPISRPNLTFSTLTVSNMSPEDSSIYLCSVRLAGVTTQETQYFGPGTRLLVL.

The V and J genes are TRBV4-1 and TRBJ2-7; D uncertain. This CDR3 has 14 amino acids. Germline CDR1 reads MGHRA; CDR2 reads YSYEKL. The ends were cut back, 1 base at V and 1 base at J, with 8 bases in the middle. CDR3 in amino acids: CASSQGTSSYEQYF. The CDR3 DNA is TGCGCCAGCAGCCAAGGAACTTCGTCCTACGAGCAGTACTTC.

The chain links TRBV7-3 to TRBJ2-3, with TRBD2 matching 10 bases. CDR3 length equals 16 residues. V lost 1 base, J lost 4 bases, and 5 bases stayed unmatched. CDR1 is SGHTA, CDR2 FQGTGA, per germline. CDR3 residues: CASSLKGAGGADTQYF. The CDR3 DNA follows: TGTGCCAGCAGCTTAAAGGGAGCGGGAGGGGCAGATACGCAGTATTTT.

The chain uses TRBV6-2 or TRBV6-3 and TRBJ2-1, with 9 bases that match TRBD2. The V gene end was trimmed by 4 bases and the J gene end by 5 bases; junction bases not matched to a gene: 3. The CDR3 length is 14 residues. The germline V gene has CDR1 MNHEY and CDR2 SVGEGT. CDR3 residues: CASSSGLADNEQFF. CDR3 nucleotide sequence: TGTGCCAGCAGTTCGGGACTAGCCGACAATGAGCAGTTCTTC.

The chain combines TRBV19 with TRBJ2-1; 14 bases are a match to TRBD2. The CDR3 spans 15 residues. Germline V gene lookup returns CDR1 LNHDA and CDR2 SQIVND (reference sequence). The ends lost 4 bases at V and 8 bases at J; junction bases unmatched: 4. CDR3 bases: TGTGCCAGTAGTAGGGGGGGACTAGCGGGAGATGAGCAGTTCTTC. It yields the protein CASSRGGLAGDEQFF.

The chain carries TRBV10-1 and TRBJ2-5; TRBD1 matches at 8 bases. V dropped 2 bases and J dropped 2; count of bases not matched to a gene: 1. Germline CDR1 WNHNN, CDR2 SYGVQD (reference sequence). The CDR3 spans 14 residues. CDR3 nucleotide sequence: TGCGCCAGCAGTGAGGACAGGGGACAAGAGACCCAGTACTTC. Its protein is CASSEDRGQETQYF.

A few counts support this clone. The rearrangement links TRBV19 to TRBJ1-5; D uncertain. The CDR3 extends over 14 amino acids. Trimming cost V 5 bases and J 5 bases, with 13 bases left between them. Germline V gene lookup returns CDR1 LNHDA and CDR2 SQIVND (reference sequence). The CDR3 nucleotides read TGTGCCAGTAGTGCCGGACTTACTGATCAGCCCCAGCATTTT. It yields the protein CASSAGLTDQPQHF.

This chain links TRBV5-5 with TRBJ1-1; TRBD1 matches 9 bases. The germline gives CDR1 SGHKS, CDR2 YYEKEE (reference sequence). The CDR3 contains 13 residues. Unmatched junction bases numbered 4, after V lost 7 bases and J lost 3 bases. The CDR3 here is CASQGQGYTEAFF. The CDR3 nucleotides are TGTGCCAGCCAAGGACAGGGGTACACTGAAGCTTTCTTT.

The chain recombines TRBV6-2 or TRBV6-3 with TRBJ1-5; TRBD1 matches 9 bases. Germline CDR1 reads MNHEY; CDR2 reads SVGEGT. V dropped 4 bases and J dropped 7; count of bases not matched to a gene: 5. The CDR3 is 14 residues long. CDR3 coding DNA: TGTGCCAGCAGTTCAACAGGGGGCGGGCAGCCCCAGCATTTT. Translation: CASSSTGGGQPQHF.

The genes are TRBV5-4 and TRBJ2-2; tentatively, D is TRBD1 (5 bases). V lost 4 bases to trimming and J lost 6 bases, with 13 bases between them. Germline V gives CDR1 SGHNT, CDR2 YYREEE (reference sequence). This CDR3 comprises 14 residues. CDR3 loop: CASSPQGTPGELFF. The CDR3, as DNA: TGTGCCAGCAGCCCCCAGGGAACACCCGGGGAGCTGTTTTTT.

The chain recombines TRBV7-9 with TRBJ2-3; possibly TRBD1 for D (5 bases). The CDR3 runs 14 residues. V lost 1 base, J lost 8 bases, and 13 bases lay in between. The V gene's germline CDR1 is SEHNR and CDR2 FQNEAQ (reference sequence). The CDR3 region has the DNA TGTGCCAGCAGCTTAGGGCAGGGTATCGGTACGCAGTATTTT. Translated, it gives CASSLGQGIGTQYF.

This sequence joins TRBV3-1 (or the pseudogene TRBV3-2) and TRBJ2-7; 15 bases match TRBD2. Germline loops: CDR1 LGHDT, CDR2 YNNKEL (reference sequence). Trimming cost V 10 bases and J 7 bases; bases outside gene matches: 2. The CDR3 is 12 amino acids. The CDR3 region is CAIGTSGREQYF. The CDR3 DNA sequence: TGTGCCATTGGGACTAGCGGGAGGGAGCAGTACTTC.